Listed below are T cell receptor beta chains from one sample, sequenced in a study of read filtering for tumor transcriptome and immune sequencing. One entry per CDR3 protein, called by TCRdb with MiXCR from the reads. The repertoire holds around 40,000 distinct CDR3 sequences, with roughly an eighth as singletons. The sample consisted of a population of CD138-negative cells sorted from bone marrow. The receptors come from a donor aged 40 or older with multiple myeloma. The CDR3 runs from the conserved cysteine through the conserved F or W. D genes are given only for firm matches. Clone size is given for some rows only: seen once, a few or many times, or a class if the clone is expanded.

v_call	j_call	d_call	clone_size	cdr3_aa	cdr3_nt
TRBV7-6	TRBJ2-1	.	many	CASSPGLRNEQFF	TGTGCCAGCAGCCCGGGGCTGCGCAATGAGCAGTTCTTC
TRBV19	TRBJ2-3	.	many	CASSKVARRTAVTDTQYF	TGTGCCAGTAGTAAGGTAGCTCGCCGGACAGCAGTCACAGATACGCAGTATTTT
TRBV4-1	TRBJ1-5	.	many	CASSQDEAYSNQPQHF	TGCGCCAGCAGCCAAGATGAAGCTTATAGCAATCAGCCCCAGCATTTT
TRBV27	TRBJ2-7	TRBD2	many	CASSRTSGSKEQYF	TGTGCCAGCAGCCGGACTAGCGGGAGTAAAGAGCAGTACTTC
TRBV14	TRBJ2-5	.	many	CASSQEKGTLKTQYF	TGTGCCAGCAGCCAAGAAAAGGGAACCCTGAAGACCCAGTACTTC
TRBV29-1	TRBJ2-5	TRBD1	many	CSVGLRGRGETQYF	TGCAGCGTTGGTTTAAGGGGGCGAGGGGAGACCCAGTACTTC
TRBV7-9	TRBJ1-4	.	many	CASSLALGGSLEKLFF	TGTGCCAGCAGCTTAGCGCTCGGGGGAAGCCTTGAAAAACTGTTTTTT
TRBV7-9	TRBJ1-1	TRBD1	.	CASNNRGGNTEAFF	TGTGCCAGCAACAACAGGGGGGGGAACACTGAAGCTTTCTTT
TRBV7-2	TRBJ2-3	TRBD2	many	CASRKPGLAGGSTDTQYF	TGTGCCAGCAGAAAACCGGGACTAGCGGGAGGGAGCACAGATACGCAGTATTTT
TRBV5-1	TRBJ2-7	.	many	CASSLDRGGEQYF	TGCGCCAGCAGCTTGGATCGAGGGGGCGAGCAGTACTTC
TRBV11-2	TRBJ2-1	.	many	CASAEDSPHEQFF	TGTGCCAGCGCCGAGGACAGTCCTCATGAGCAGTTCTTC
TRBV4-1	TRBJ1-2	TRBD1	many	CASSQGQGGNYGYTF	TGCGCCAGCAGCCAAGGACAGGGGGGAAACTATGGCTACACCTTC
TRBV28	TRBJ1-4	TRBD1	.	CASADQGATNEKLFF	TGTGCCAGCGCAGATCAGGGGGCCACTAATGAAAAACTGTTTTTT
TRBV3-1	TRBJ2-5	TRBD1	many	CASSSRTGLQETQYF	TGTGCCAGCAGCTCTCGGACAGGACTCCAAGAGACCCAGTACTTC
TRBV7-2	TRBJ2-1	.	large	CASSLSRGADEQFF	TGTGCCAGCAGCTTGAGTCGGGGGGCGGATGAGCAGTTCTTC
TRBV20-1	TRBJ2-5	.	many	CSARNPVTTTQETQYF	TGCAGTGCTAGAAATCCTGTGACAACAACTCAAGAGACCCAGTACTTC
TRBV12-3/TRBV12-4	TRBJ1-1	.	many	CASRGQAFTEAFF	TGTGCCAGCAGGGGACAAGCCTTCACTGAAGCTTTCTTT
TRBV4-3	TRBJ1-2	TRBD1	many	CASSQDRGQGSYGYTF	TGCGCCAGCAGCCAAGATCGCGGACAGGGATCTTATGGCTACACCTTC
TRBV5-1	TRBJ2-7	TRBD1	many	CASSLEDRAYEQYF	TGCGCCAGCAGCTTGGAGGACAGGGCTTACGAGCAGTACTTC
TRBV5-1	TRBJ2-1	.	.	CASGLEASNSEQFF	TGCGCCAGCGGCTTGGAGGCTAGCAATAGTGAGCAGTTCTTC
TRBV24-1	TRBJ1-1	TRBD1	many	CATSERKETGMGTNTEAFF	TGTGCCACCAGTGAGCGCAAAGAGACAGGGATGGGGACGAACACTGAAGCTTTCTTT
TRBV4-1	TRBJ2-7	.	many	CASRAQGEAEQYF	TGCGCCAGCAGGGCCCAGGGGGAGGCCGAGCAGTACTTC
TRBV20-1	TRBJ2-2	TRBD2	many	CSAWASGTTGELFF	TGCAGTGCCTGGGCTAGCGGGACCACCGGGGAGCTGTTTTTT
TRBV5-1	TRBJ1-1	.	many	CASSLDGLGMNTEAFF	TGCGCCAGCAGCTTGGACGGTCTGGGGATGAACACTGAAGCTTTCTTT
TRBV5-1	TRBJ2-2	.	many	CASSLAIGNANTGELFF	TGCGCCAGCAGCTTGGCAATAGGGAACGCGAACACCGGGGAGCTGTTTTTT
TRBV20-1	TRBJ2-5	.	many	CSAGPTQGVVETQYF	TGCAGTGCAGGACCGACACAGGGAGTTGTAGAGACCCAGTACTTC
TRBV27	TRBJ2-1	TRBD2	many	CASSLLASGFSYNEQFF	TGTGCCAGCAGTTTATTGGCTAGCGGGTTTTCCTACAATGAGCAGTTCTTC
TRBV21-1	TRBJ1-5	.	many	CASGQPQPQHF	TGTGCCAGCGGACAGCCTCAGCCCCAGCATTTT
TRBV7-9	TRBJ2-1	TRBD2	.	CAGSLGGSDNEQFF	TGTGCCGGCAGCCTAGGCGGGAGTGACAATGAGCAGTTCTTC
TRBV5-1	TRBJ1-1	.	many	CASSLDRHTEAFF	TGCGCCAGCAGCTTGGACAGGCACACTGAAGCTTTCTTT
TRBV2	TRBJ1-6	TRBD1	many	CASSDETGNSPLHF	TGTGCCAGCAGTGATGAGACAGGGAATTCACCCCTCCACTTT
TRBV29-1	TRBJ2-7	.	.	CSVERGHEQYF	TGCAGCGTCGAACGGGGCCACGAGCAGTACTTC
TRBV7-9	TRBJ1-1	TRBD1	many	CASSPPGQDEAFF	TGTGCCAGCAGCCCGCCGGGACAGGATGAAGCTTTCTTT
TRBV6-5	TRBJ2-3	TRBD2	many	CASRASGTSTDTQYF	TGTGCCAGCAGGGCTAGCGGAACTAGCACAGATACGCAGTATTTT
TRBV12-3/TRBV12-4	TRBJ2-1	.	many	CASSFGENEQFF	TGTGCCAGCAGTTTCGGGGAGAATGAGCAGTTCTTC
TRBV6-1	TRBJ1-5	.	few	CASRQATGINGQPQHF	TGTGCCAGCAGGCAGGCTACAGGGATCAACGGCCAGCCCCAGCATTTT
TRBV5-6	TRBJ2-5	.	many	CASSLVLQGSRETQYF	TGTGCCAGCAGCTTGGTCCTCCAGGGGAGCCGGGAGACCCAGTACTTC
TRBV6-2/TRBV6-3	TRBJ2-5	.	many	CASSGRQETQYF	TGTGCCAGCAGTGGACGGCAAGAGACCCAGTACTTC
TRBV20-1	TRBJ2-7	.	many	CSAMGLTFYEQYF	TGCAGTGCTATGGGGTTAACCTTCTACGAGCAGTACTTC
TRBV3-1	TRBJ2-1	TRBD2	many	CASSPGRFSGSYNEQFF	TGTGCCAGCAGCCCCGGCAGATTCAGCGGGAGTTACAATGAGCAGTTCTTC
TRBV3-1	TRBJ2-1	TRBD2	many	CASSSGLPRALNEQFF	TGTGCCAGCAGCTCGGGACTACCCAGGGCCCTCAATGAGCAGTTCTTC
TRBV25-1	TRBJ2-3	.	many	CASSAGLVQYF	TGTGCCAGCAGCGCAGGGCTGGTGCAGTATTTT
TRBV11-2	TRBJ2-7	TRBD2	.	CASSAATSGSYEQYF	TGTGCCAGCAGCGCCGCGACTAGCGGTTCCTACGAGCAGTACTTC
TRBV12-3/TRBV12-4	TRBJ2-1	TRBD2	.	CASSIAGGPYNGQFF	TGTGCCAGCAGTATAGCGGGAGGGCCTTACAATGGGCAGTTCTTC
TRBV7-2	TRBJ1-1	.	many	CASSLDAQATTFF	TGTGCCAGCAGCTTAGACGCCCAGGCGACGACTTTCTTT
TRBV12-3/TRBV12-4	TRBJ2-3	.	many	CASRPTSADTQYF	TGTGCCAGCAGGCCTACTAGTGCAGATACGCAGTATTTT
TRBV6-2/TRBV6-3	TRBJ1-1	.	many	CASSYRQVMNTEAFF	TGTGCCAGCAGTTACAGACAGGTTATGAACACTGAAGCTTTCTTT
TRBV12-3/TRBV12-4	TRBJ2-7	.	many	CASSLRGAGEEQYF	TGTGCCAGCAGTTTAAGGGGGGCGGGTGAGGAGCAGTACTTC
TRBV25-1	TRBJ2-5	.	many	CASSEGSGGGKRETQYF	TGTGCCAGCAGTGAAGGGAGCGGAGGGGGCAAAAGGGAGACCCAGTACTTC
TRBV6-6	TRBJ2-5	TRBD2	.	CASSYSGGSQETQYF	TGTGCCAGCAGTTACTCCGGGGGGAGCCAAGAGACCCAGTACTTC
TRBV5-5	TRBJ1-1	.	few	CASSYLGGTEAFF	TGTGCCAGCAGTTACCTGGGGGGGACTGAAGCTTTCTTT
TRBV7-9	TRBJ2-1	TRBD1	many	CASSFLVRTGVSNEQFF	TGTGCCAGCAGCTTTTTGGTCCGGACAGGGGTATCCAATGAGCAGTTCTTC
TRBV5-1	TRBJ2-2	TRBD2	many	CASSLGERGTGELFF	TGCGCCAGCAGCTTGGGCGAGCGGGGGACCGGGGAGCTGTTTTTT
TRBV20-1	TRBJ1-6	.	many	CSARPTGLPSPLHF	TGCAGTGCTAGACCTACAGGGCTTCCATCACCCCTCCACTTT
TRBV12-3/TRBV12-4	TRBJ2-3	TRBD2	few	CASSNLRGSSGSPDTQYF	TGTGCCAGCAGCAATCTCAGGGGGTCTAGCGGGAGCCCAGATACGCAGTATTTT